This paragraph covers one T cell receptor (beta chain) sequence. The antigen remains undetermined. This specimen belongs to a study of brain T cells in children with intractable seizures. Regarding the study as a whole: HCMV serostatus was not known, and viral specificity came from CDR3 similarity only. Pre- and post-surgery blood differed in depth, so pre-surgery absences may be undersampling.

The germline V gene has CDR1 PRHDT and CDR2 FYEKMQ (reference sequence). V lost 4 bases to trimming and J lost 6 bases; unmatched junction nucleotides: 2. This CDR3 has 12 residues. Time point given: blood from clinic visit 5 months post-surgery; TSC patient then seizure free. Sequencing was limited to surgery cases with top T cell transcript signatures in brain tissue. The data were produced by immunoSEQ multiplex PCR, yet TCRdb's version contains in-frame clones alone and is incomplete. The data contain 300,000 to 400,000 clones, over 90% of them singletons. The material sequenced was peripheral blood, taken about 5 months after surgery. The chain is built from TRBV13 and TRBJ1-2; 7 bases line up with TRBD1. The sequence was obtained from a boy under two years old with tuberous sclerosis and intractable seizures. Here the CDR3 reads CASSSGQDGYTF. DNA for the CDR3: TGTGCCAGCAGCTCCGGACAGGATGGCTACACCTTC.